This passage covers 22 T cell receptor beta chains from one sample sequenced in a study of blood T cell repertoires in COVID-19. This table comes from immunoSEQ multiplex PCR, and its TCRdb copy is limited to in-frame clones, with some not included. The profile shows about 120,000 clones, under 90% of them singletons. The specimen sequenced was peripheral blood. All receptors derive from a man aged 60-69 years with acute or convalescent COVID-19.

The chain links TRBV5-4 to TRBJ1-2; maybe TRBD1 (6 bases). Deletions cut 4 bases from V and 3 bases from J, with 19 bases between. Germline V gene data show CDR1 as SGHNT and CDR2 as YYREEE (reference sequence). The CDR3 has 16 residues. The CDR3 spells CASSLRPRQAHYGYTF. The CDR3 region has the DNA TGTGCCAGCAGCCTACGTCCTAGACAGGCGCACTATGGCTACACCTTC.

This clone was recorded only once. The chain combines TRBV4-3 with TRBJ1-6; no firm D call. The V end was cut by 0 bases, the J end by 4 bases, with 7 bases between. CDR1 LGHNA and CDR2 YSLEER come from the germline V gene. CDR3 length: 15 amino acids. The CDR3 nucleotides are TGCGCCAGCAGCCAAGACTCAGTTTATAATTCACCCCTCCACTTT. Amino acids: CASSQDSVYNSPLHF.

To note about this clone: Other DNA sequences in the sample encode the same CDR3. J is TRBJ1-2 and V is TRBV6-5; the D gene is possibly TRBD1 (6 bases). CDR3 length equals 13 residues. Germline loops: CDR1 MNHEY, CDR2 SVGAGI. Trimming stripped 6 bases from V and 1 base from J, with 9 bases between. For the CDR3, the DNA is TGTGCCAGCAGCCTACAGGGTAACTATGGCTACACCTTC. It translates to CASSLQGNYGYTF.

The V gene is TRBV4-2, the J gene TRBJ2-5; maybe TRBD2 (7 bases). Germline V gene sequence: CDR1 LGHNA, CDR2 YNFKEQ. This CDR3 has 16 amino acids. V was pared by 0 bases and J by 1 base, with 12 bases between. The CDR3 nucleotides read TGTGCCAGCAGCCAAGAAGGGGGGAGGGGCCAAGAGACCCAGTACTTC. Its protein is CASSQEGGRGQETQYF.

Note on this clone: The same CDR3 also results from other DNA sequences found in this sample. The chain carries TRBV5-1 and TRBJ2-5; TRBD2 aligns across 12 bases. V gave up 4 bases and J gave up 4 bases; unmatched junction bases: 2. CDR3 length: 14 amino acids. Germline V CDR1 and CDR2: SGHRS, YFSETQ. CDR3 amino acids: CASSLAGGGETQYF. The CDR3 DNA follows: TGCGCCAGCAGCCTAGCGGGAGGGGGAGAGACCCAGTACTTC.

The chain has TRBV19 and TRBJ2-1, with 9 bases fitting TRBD2. Germline V lookup: CDR1 LNHDA, CDR2 SQIVND (reference sequence). This CDR3 has 18 amino acids. J was trimmed by 5 bases and V by 1 base; bases with no gene match: 12. DNA for the CDR3: TGTGCCAGTAGTATAGGGTTGAGCGGGAGGCCCCCGGACAATGAGCAGTTCTTC. Residues: CASSIGLSGRPPDNEQFF.

The rearrangement links TRBV9 to TRBJ1-3; D is ambiguous. This CDR3 comprises 16 residues. Deletions cut 4 bases from V and 0 bases from J, with 14 bases between. Germline V gives CDR1 SGDLS, CDR2 YYNGEE. The CDR3 spells CASSPGSGNSGNTIYF. In nucleotides, the CDR3 is TGTGCCAGCAGCCCGGGATCGGGAAACTCTGGAAACACCATATATTTT.

This chain links TRBV6-2 or TRBV6-3 with TRBJ2-7; 10 bases are a match to TRBD2. Germline V gene data show CDR1 as MNHEY and CDR2 as SVGEGT. V shed 2 bases and J 5 bases; nucleotides not matched to a gene: 12. This CDR3 is 17 amino acids long. This CDR3 reads CASSYLGLAGGYHEQYF. The CDR3 DNA is TGTGCCAGCAGTTACCTCGGGTTAGCGGGAGGTTATCACGAGCAGTACTTC.

The chain recombines TRBV7-2 with TRBJ2-7; 10 nucleotides align to TRBD2. J gave up 1 base and V 5 bases, and 14 bases lay outside the gene matches. CDR1 SGHTA and CDR2 FQGNSA come from the germline V gene. The CDR3 is made up of 18 amino acids. CDR3 in amino acids: CASSQWSSGSMGSYEQYF. DNA for the CDR3: TGTGCCAGCAGCCAGTGGTCTAGCGGGAGCATGGGTTCCTACGAGCAGTACTTC.

The chain employs TRBV30 and TRBJ1-2; 10 bases are shared with TRBD1. Germline CDR1 GTSNPN, CDR2 SVGIG (reference sequence). CDR3 length: 14 residues. The J segment lost 8 bases and the V segment lost 5 bases, leaving 11 bases of the junction unmatched. CDR3 DNA sequence: TGTGCCTGGGGGGAACCCGGGACAGGGGCCGGCTACACCTTC. Translation: CAWGEPGTGAGYTF. Filled out from reference TRBV30 and TRBJ1-2, the complete variable domain reads SQTIHQWPATLVQPVGSPLSLECTVEGTSNPNLYWYRQAAGRGLQLLFYSVGIGQISSEVPQNLSASRPQDRQFILSSKKLLLSDSGFYLCAWGEPGTGAGYTFGSGTRLTVV.

The chain recombines TRBV7-9 with TRBJ2-2, with D possibly TRBD1 on 6 matching bases. The CDR3 is made up of 16 amino acids. Trimming shortened V by 9 bases and J by 0 bases, and 17 bases separated the two germline ends. CDR1 SEHNR and CDR2 FQNEAQ come from the germline V gene (reference sequence). This CDR3 is CASRQAKAANTGELFF. The CDR3 DNA sequence: TGTGCCAGTCGACAGGCCAAAGCGGCGAACACCGGGGAGCTGTTTTTT.

The rearrangement joins TRBV6-2 or TRBV6-3 to TRBJ2-7; TRBD1 agrees at 7 bases. J lost 5 bases, V lost 6 bases, and 7 bases had no gene match. This CDR3 has 13 amino acids. From germline, CDR1 is MNHEY and CDR2 SVGEGT. Here the CDR3 DNA reads TGTGCCAGCAGCTCCGACAGGGTCCACGAGCAGTACTTC. Translated: CASSSDRVHEQYF.

The chain couples TRBV7-2 to TRBJ2-7, with TRBD1 matching 7 bases. This CDR3 comprises 13 residues. Per germline, CDR1 SGHTA and CDR2 FQGNSA. V gave up 5 bases and J gave up 3 bases; unmatched junction bases: 4. This CDR3 is CASSLGTVYEQYF. CDR3 coding DNA: TGTGCCAGCAGCCTAGGGACAGTCTACGAGCAGTACTTC.

The chain carries TRBV7-9 and TRBJ2-6, with TRBD1 matching 8 bases. Germline V gives CDR1 SEHNR, CDR2 FQNEAQ (reference sequence). The CDR3 is 19 amino acids. V shed 0 bases, J shed 2 bases, and the junction held 9 bases outside the gene matches. The DNA of the CDR3 is TGTGCCAGCAGCTTAGCGCCAGGACAGGGACTGACTGGGGCCAACGTCCTGACTTTC. This codes for CASSLAPGQGLTGANVLTF.

Here the CDR3 DNA reads TGTGCCAGCAGTCGGGACAGAAATCAGCCCCAGCATTTT. This encodes CASSRDRNQPQHF. The chain has TRBV28 and TRBJ1-5; 7 bases map to TRBD1. The CDR3 has 13 amino acids. Germline V CDR1 and CDR2: MDHEN, SYDVKM. The V segment lost 5 bases and the J segment 4 bases; nucleotides outside the gene matches: 2.

CDR3 nucleotide sequence: TGTGCCAGCAGCTTAAGAGGGACCCAGTACTTC. Its translation: CASSLRGTQYF. The J gene is TRBJ2-5, the V gene TRBV11-3, with D unclear. The germline gives CDR1 SGHNT, CDR2 YENEEA. The CDR3 is 11 residues long. Trimming pared 2 bases from V and 7 bases from J, leaving 5 bases between.

J is TRBJ2-2 and V is TRBV27; D may be TRBD2 (6 bases). The CDR3 length is 13 residues. Per germline, CDR1 MNHEY and CDR2 SMNVEV (reference sequence). Trimming shortened V by 7 bases and J by 5 bases, and 11 bases separated the two germline ends. The CDR3 loop reads CASTFGLTGELFF. CDR3 nucleotides: TGTGCCAGCACCTTCGGACTAACCGGGGAGCTGTTTTTT.

The V call is TRBV28, the J call TRBJ2-7; the match to TRBD1 covers 11 bases. J lost 5 bases, V lost 6 bases, and 6 bases had no gene match. This CDR3 is built from 14 residues. Germline values: CDR1 MDHEN, CDR2 SYDVKM. The DNA for the CDR3 is TGTGCCAGCAGAACGGGACAGGGGGTTGACGAGCAGTACTTC. It is translated as CASRTGQGVDEQYF.

V usage is TRBV24-1 and J usage is TRBJ1-1; D uncertain. Germline V gives CDR1 KGHDR, CDR2 SFDVKD. The CDR3 extends over 12 amino acids. Trimming stripped 3 bases from V and 9 bases from J, with 10 bases between. The CDR3 loop reads CATSDPRGKAFF. Written as DNA, the CDR3 is TGTGCCACCAGTGATCCTCGGGGTAAAGCTTTCTTT.

The J gene is TRBJ1-1, the V gene TRBV10-2; D remains unclear. Germline V gene sequence: CDR1 WSHSY, CDR2 SAAADI. This CDR3 is 12 amino acids long. V lost 6 bases, J lost 4 bases, and 9 bases lay in between. CDR3: CASREPITEAFF. CDR3 bases: TGCGCCAGCAGGGAGCCCATCACTGAAGCTTTCTTT.

In its sample, this clone was seen once. The chain couples TRBV5-4 to TRBJ2-7; TRBD2 matches 7 bases. CDR1 SGHNT and CDR2 YYREEE come from the germline V gene (reference sequence). V shed 4 bases, J shed 6 bases, and the junction held 19 bases outside the gene matches. The CDR3 is 17 residues long. CDR3 region: CASSPGPGGPPVTEQYF. CDR3 in DNA: TGTGCCAGCAGCCCGGGACCGGGAGGCCCGCCGGTTACCGAGCAGTACTTC.

This sequence joins TRBV7-7 and TRBJ2-7; 9 bases align to TRBD1. The CDR3 totals 15 residues. The V gene's germline CDR1 is SSHAT and CDR2 FNYEAQ (reference sequence). The V and J ends lost 5 bases and 5 bases, in that order; junction bases with no gene match: 10. The CDR3 protein is CASSPGTGLGDEQYF. Written as DNA, the CDR3 is TGTGCCAGCAGCCCCGGGACAGGGTTGGGGGACGAGCAGTACTTC. The whole variable domain, remainder taken from reference TRBV7-7 and TRBJ2-7, is GAGVSQSPRYKVTKRGQDVTLRCDPISSHATLYWYQQALGQGPEFLTYFNYEAQPDKSGLPSDRFSAERPEGSISTLTIQRTEQRDSAMYRCASSPGTGLGDEQYFGPGTRLTVT.